One and the same sample provided the 28 T cell receptor beta chains below, sequenced in a study of blood T cell repertoires in COVID-19. Generated by immunoSEQ multiplex PCR, the TCRdb table keeps only in-frame clones and is missing some. The sample holds approximately 220,000 clones, approximately 83% seen once. The sequenced sample was PBMCs or T cells enriched from blood (not recorded which). The source is a woman aged 50 to 65 who had been exposed to COVID-19.

This sequence joins TRBV28 and TRBJ2-3, with TRBD1 as a possible D gene (6 bases). The V end was cut by 11 bases, the J end by 3 bases, with 12 bases between. The CDR3 loop spans 12 amino acids. CDR1 MDHEN and CDR2 SYDVKM come from the germline V gene. CDR3 nucleotide sequence: TGTGCCGCCCTGGGGGCTACAGATACGCAGTATTTT. This sequence encodes CAALGATDTQYF. Full variable domain (remainder filled in from reference TRBV28 and TRBJ2-3): DVKVTQSSRYLVKRTGEKVFLECVQDMDHENMFWYRQDPGLGLRLIYFSYDVKMKEKGDIPEGYSVSREKKERFSLILESASTNQTSMYLCAALGATDTQYFGPGTRLTVL.

V is TRBV7-9 and J is TRBJ1-4; D ambiguous. Trimming took 5 bases from V and 8 from J, leaving 9 bases between them. Germline V gene data show CDR1 as SEHNR and CDR2 as FQNEAQ (reference sequence). This CDR3 spans 12 amino acids. The CDR3 coding sequence is TGTGCCAGCAGCCCCCTCGGGGAAAAACTGTTTTTT. It encodes CASSPLGEKLFF.

This chain links TRBV19 with TRBJ1-1; D gene unclear. Trimming left V 1 base short and J 4 bases short, with 13 bases between. The germline V gene encodes CDR1 LNHDA and CDR2 SQIVND (reference sequence). The CDR3 has 15 residues. For the CDR3, the DNA is TGTGCCAGTAGTATAGTCGGAGGTCTCGGCACTGAAGCTTTCTTT. This gives the protein CASSIVGGLGTEAFF.

This clone turned up a few times. The gene calls are TRBV5-6 and TRBJ2-3; unclear D gene. The germline V and J ends were trimmed by 0 bases and 4 bases, with 12 bases remaining between them. CDR3 length equals 15 residues. Germline V CDR1 and CDR2: SGHDT, YYEEEE. This CDR3 is CASSLVANQADTQYF. CDR3 coding DNA: TGTGCCAGCAGCTTGGTGGCCAACCAGGCAGATACGCAGTATTTT.

J is TRBJ1-1 and V is TRBV18; D perhaps matches TRBD1 (5 bases). Trimming pared 4 bases from V and 0 bases from J, leaving 9 bases between. The CDR3 runs to 14 residues. CDR1 is KGHSH and CDR2 is LQKENI in the germline V gene. CDR3 protein: CASSLSGLNTEAFF. CDR3 in DNA: TGTGCCAGCTCACTCTCAGGGTTGAACACTGAAGCTTTCTTT.

The J gene is TRBJ1-2, the V gene TRBV7-9, with D perhaps TRBD1 (6 bases). CDR3 length equals 14 residues. The germline V gene has CDR1 SEHNR and CDR2 FQNEAQ (reference sequence). V gave up 2 bases and J gave up 4 bases, with 11 bases separating them. For the CDR3, the DNA is TGTGCCAGCAGCTTACAGGGGTCGGGCTATGGCTACACCTTC. This codes for CASSLQGSGYGYTF.

V usage is TRBV4-1 and J usage is TRBJ2-1; 11 positions match TRBD2. V was clipped by 1 base and J by 3 bases; unmatched bases: 5. Germline CDR1 MGHRA, CDR2 YSYEKL. The CDR3 is 17 residues long. This CDR3 reads CASSQVNLAGGYNEQFF. In nucleotides, the CDR3 is TGCGCCAGCAGCCAAGTCAACCTAGCGGGGGGCTACAATGAGCAGTTCTTC.

This clone came up a few times. The J gene is TRBJ2-7, the V gene TRBV5-4; weak D call: TRBD1 (6 bases). The CDR3 is made up of 13 amino acids. The germline gives CDR1 SGHNT, CDR2 YYREEE (reference sequence). Trimming pared 3 bases from V and 3 bases from J, leaving 10 bases between. The CDR3 protein is CASSSPGVYEQYF. The CDR3 nucleotides read TGTGCCAGCAGCTCTCCAGGGGTCTACGAGCAGTACTTC.

The count of this clone is one. The chain joins TRBV18 to TRBJ2-2; 8 nucleotides match TRBD1. Germline V lookup: CDR1 KGHSH, CDR2 LQKENI. J was trimmed by 4 bases and V by 3 bases; bases with no gene match: 4. The CDR3 covers 15 residues. This CDR3 is CASSPLTGVTGELFF. In DNA, the CDR3 is TGTGCCAGCTCACCCTTGACAGGGGTCACCGGGGAGCTGTTTTTT.

This clone was counted only a few times. The chain combines TRBV2 with TRBJ1-5; D is ambiguous. This CDR3 is built from 13 residues. Germline CDR1 and CDR2: SNHLY and FYNNEI. The V end was cut by 6 bases, the J end by 9 bases, with 15 bases between. CDR3 sequence: CASREGGDRPQHF. The CDR3 DNA reads as TGTGCCAGCAGGGAGGGTGGGGATCGGCCCCAGCATTTT.

This sequence joins TRBV6-5 and TRBJ2-3, with 7 bases fitting TRBD1. V was clipped by 6 bases and J by 3 bases; unmatched bases: 9. The CDR3 sequence is 15 residues long. The germline V gene has CDR1 MNHEY and CDR2 SVGAGI. Here the CDR3 reads CASSIGGTRTDTQYF. The CDR3 region has the DNA TGTGCCAGCAGCATAGGGGGCACGAGGACAGATACGCAGTATTTT.

The chain recombines TRBV4-2 with TRBJ1-1, with a possible D match to TRBD1 (6 bases). Deletions cut 3 bases from V and 2 bases from J, with 13 bases between. This CDR3 comprises 15 residues. CDR1 LGHNA and CDR2 YNFKEQ come from the germline V gene. The DNA of the CDR3 is TGTGCCAGCAGCCAGCAAGGGGACAAAAACACTGAAGCTTTCTTT. It is translated as CASSQQGDKNTEAFF.

The rearrangement uses TRBV10-1 and TRBJ2-3; tentatively, D is TRBD1 (6 bases). There are 13 residues in the CDR3. With 6 bases removed from V and 6 bases from J, the gap between germline ends came to 13 bases. The germline V gene encodes CDR1 WNHNN and CDR2 SYGVQD (reference sequence). The CDR3 loop reads CASRQGVGDTQYF. The CDR3 nucleotides read TGCGCCAGCAGACAGGGCGTAGGGGATACGCAGTATTTT.

This chain uses TRBV6-1 with TRBJ1-3, with a possible D match to TRBD1 (6 bases). V shed 3 bases and J shed 7 bases, with 19 bases lying between them. This CDR3 is 16 amino acids long. Germline-derived CDR1 and CDR2 are MNHNS and SASEGT. DNA of the CDR3: TGTGCCAGCAGTGACCTCGGACAGCCGGGACGGAACACCATATATTTT. It yields the protein CASSDLGQPGRNTIYF.

The chain employs TRBV7-9 and TRBJ1-1; D gene ambiguous. Trimming took 3 bases from V and 5 from J, leaving 10 bases between them. Germline CDR1 SEHNR, CDR2 FQNEAQ (reference sequence). The CDR3 has 13 amino acids. DNA of the CDR3: TGTGCCAGCAGCTTGGGATCGGGGACTGAAGCTTTCTTT. Translating it yields CASSLGSGTEAFF. Looking up the rest from reference TRBV7-9 and TRBJ1-1 gives the full variable domain: DTGVSQNPRHKITKRGQNVTFRCDPISEHNRLYWYRQTLGQGPEFLTYFQNEAQLEKSRLLSDRFSAERPKGSFSTLEIQRTEQGDSAMYLCASSLGSGTEAFFGQGTRLTVV.

The chain recombines TRBV20-1 with TRBJ2-1; tentatively, D is TRBD2 (5 bases). This CDR3 comprises 11 residues. Trimming shortened V by 4 bases and J by 16 bases, and 17 bases separated the two germline ends. CDR1 and CDR2 from the germline V gene are DFQATT and SNEGSKA (reference sequence). The CDR3 nucleotides are TGCAGTGCTACTACAAAGGGAGCTGCATTCTTC. Amino acid sequence: CSATTKGAAFF.

This chain joins TRBV6-5 and TRBJ1-5; no firm D call. Trimming stripped 4 bases from V and 6 bases from J, with 4 bases between. This CDR3 comprises 11 residues. CDR1 is MNHEY and CDR2 is SVGAGI in the germline V gene. The CDR3 bases are TGTGCCAGCAGTTCGGGTCAGCCCCAGCATTTT. Translation: CASSSGQPQHF.

In its sample, this clone was seen once. The chain couples TRBV19 to TRBJ2-2; D is uncertain. This CDR3 has 12 amino acids. The V gene's germline CDR1 is LNHDA and CDR2 SQIVND (reference sequence). The V gene lost 3 bases and the J gene lost 6 bases, with 5 bases spanning the gap. This CDR3 reads CASSIQAGELFF. The CDR3 coding sequence is TGTGCCAGTAGTATTCAGGCCGGGGAGCTGTTTTTT.

The CDR3 DNA follows: TGTGCCAGTAGCCGGGGGACTAGCGGGGTCGAGACCCAGTACTTC. It is translated as CASSRGTSGVETQYF. The chain has TRBV19 and TRBJ2-5; 13 bases fit TRBD2. The CDR3 length is 15 residues. Unmatched junction bases numbered 6, after V lost 6 bases and J lost 5 bases. Looked up from germline, CDR1 is LNHDA and CDR2 is SQIVND (reference sequence).

The CDR3: CASSSGLAGKADTQYF. Here the CDR3 DNA reads TGCGCCAGCAGCTCCGGACTAGCGGGGAAAGCAGATACGCAGTATTTT. The V call is TRBV5-1, the J call TRBJ2-3; 12 nucleotides agree with TRBD2. CDR1 is SGHRS and CDR2 is YFSETQ in the germline V gene. With 3 bases clipped from V and 4 bases from J, the junction kept 6 bases outside the gene matches. The CDR3 spans 16 residues.

This chain links TRBV12-3 or TRBV12-4 with TRBJ2-1; possible D gene TRBD1, 6 bases. The ends were cut back, 5 bases at V and 10 bases at J, with 9 bases in the middle. CDR3 length: 11 amino acids. The CDR3: CASSPRGEQFF. The CDR3 coding sequence is TGTGCCAGCAGTCCTAGGGGGGAGCAGTTCTTC.

This chain links TRBV2 with TRBJ2-2; possibly TRBD2 for D (6 bases). Between the trimmed V and J ends, which lost 6 bases and 6 bases, there was a span of 11 bases. The CDR3 spans 13 residues. Germline CDR1 SNHLY, CDR2 FYNNEI. The CDR3 DNA reads TGTGCCAGCAGGGCCGGGAGCGCCGGGGAGCTGTTTTTT. It codes for CASRAGSAGELFF.

Only a few counts were recorded for this clone. V gene TRBV7-6 combines with J gene TRBJ2-2; no clear D gene. The germline V gene has CDR1 SGHVS and CDR2 FNYEAQ. The CDR3 contains 14 residues. Deletions cut 3 bases from V and 2 bases from J, with 7 bases between. Here the CDR3 reads CASSFIANTGELFF. For the CDR3, the DNA is TGTGCCAGCAGCTTTATAGCTAACACCGGGGAGCTGTTTTTT.

The V gene is TRBV15, the J gene TRBJ2-3, with D unclear. V lost 4 bases, J lost 5 bases, and 16 bases lay in between. This CDR3 comprises 15 residues. CDR1 is LNHNV and CDR2 is YYDKDF in the germline V gene (reference sequence). CDR3 nucleotide sequence: TGTGCCACCAGCACCGGTCCCGGGTACGAAGATACGCAGTATTTT. Residues: CATSTGPGYEDTQYF.

The J gene is TRBJ2-7, the V gene TRBV7-9; perhaps TRBD1 as D (6 bases). The CDR3 consists of 14 residues. V dropped 5 bases and J dropped 4 bases, with 15 bases sitting between them. Germline loops: CDR1 SEHNR, CDR2 FQNEAQ (reference sequence). Here the CDR3 DNA reads TGTGCCAGCAGCGTGGACAGTTGGCGTTACGAGCAGTACTTC. Translated, it gives CASSVDSWRYEQYF.

The V gene is TRBV10-2, the J gene TRBJ1-5; 8 positions match TRBD1. CDR3 length: 15 amino acids. The V and J ends lost 1 base and 2 bases, in that order; junction bases with no gene match: 1. Germline CDR1 WSHSY, CDR2 SAAADI. The CDR3 sequence is CASSELTGGNQPQHF. CDR3 sequence (DNA): TGCGCCAGCAGTGAGTTGACAGGGGGCAATCAGCCCCAGCATTTT.

The rearrangement links TRBV7-2 to TRBJ1-2; D is perhaps TRBD1 (5 bases). The CDR3 runs to 14 residues. Looked up from germline, CDR1 is SGHTA and CDR2 is FQGNSA. V was trimmed by 8 bases and J by 3 bases, leaving 16 bases between them. The DNA of the CDR3 is TGTGCCAGCCGACGGGGGGGTACAGACTATGGCTACACCTTC. Amino acids: CASRRGGTDYGYTF.

The chain recombines TRBV7-9 with TRBJ2-7; 12 nucleotides align to TRBD2. In germline, CDR1 is SEHNR, CDR2 FQNEAQ (reference sequence). Losses at the gene ends were 6 bases for V and 3 bases for J; bases not matched to a gene: 12. The CDR3 is 17 amino acids. CDR3 loop: CASSHLTSGGTDYEQYF. The CDR3 region has the DNA TGTGCCAGCAGTCACTTGACTAGCGGGGGAACCGACTACGAGCAGTACTTC. The whole variable domain, filled in from reference TRBV7-9 and TRBJ2-7, reads DTGVSQNPRHKITKRGQNVTFRCDPISEHNRLYWYRQTLGQGPEFLTYFQNEAQLEKSRLLSDRFSAERPKGSFSTLEIQRTEQGDSAMYLCASSHLTSGGTDYEQYFGPGTRLTVT.